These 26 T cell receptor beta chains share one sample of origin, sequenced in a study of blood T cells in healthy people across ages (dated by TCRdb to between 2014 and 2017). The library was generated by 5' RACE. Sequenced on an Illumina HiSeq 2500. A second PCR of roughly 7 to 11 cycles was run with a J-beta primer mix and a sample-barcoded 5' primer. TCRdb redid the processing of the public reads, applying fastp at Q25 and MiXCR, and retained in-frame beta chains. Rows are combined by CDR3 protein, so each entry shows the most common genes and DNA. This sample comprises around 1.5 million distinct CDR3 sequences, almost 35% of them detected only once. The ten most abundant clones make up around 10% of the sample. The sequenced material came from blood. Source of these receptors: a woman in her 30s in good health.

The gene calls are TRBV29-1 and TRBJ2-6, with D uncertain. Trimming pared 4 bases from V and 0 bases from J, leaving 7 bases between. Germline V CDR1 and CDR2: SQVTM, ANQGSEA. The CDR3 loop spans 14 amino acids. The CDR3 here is CSVGKFSGANVLTF. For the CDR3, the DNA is TGCAGCGTTGGGAAGTTCTCTGGGGCCAACGTCCTGACTTTC.

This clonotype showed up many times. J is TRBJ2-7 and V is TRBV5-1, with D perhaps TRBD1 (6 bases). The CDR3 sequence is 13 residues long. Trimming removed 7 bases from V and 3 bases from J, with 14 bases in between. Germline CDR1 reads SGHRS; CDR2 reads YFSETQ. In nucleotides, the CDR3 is TGCGCCAGCGGAACTACGGACAGCTACGAGCAGTACTTC. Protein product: CASGTTDSYEQYF. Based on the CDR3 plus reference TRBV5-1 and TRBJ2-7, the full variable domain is KAGVTQTPRYLIKTRGQQVTLSCSPISGHRSVSWYQQTPGQGLQFLFEYFSETQRNKGNFPGRFSGRQFSNSRSEMNVSTLELGDSALYLCASGTTDSYEQYFGPGTRLTVT.

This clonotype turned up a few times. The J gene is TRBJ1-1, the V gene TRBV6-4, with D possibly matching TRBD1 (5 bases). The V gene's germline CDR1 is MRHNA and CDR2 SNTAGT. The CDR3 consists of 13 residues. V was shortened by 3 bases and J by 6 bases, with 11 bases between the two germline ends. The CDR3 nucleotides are TGTGCCAGCAGTGAGGGGGACGGGGCTGAAGCTTTCTTT. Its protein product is CASSEGDGAEAFF.

The CDR3: CASSLLQTKNTDTQYF. DNA for the CDR3: TGTGCCAGCAGCCTCCTTCAGACAAAGAACACAGATACGCAGTATTTT. This chain joins TRBV7-9 and TRBJ2-3; D gene uncertain. The germline V gene encodes CDR1 SEHNR and CDR2 FQNEAQ (reference sequence). V lost 5 bases to trimming and J lost 2 bases, with 17 bases between them. The CDR3 runs 16 residues.

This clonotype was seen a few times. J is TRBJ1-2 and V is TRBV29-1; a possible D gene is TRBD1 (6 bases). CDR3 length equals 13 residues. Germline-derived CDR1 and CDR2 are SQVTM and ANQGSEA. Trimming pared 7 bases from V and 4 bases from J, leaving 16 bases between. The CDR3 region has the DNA TGCAGCGCTTCTTCAGGGGCCCTCTATGGCTACACCTTC. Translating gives CSASSGALYGYTF.

The CDR3: CASSQGVVGNTEAFF. CDR3 in DNA: TGCGCCAGCAGCCAGGGGGTCGTGGGTAACACTGAAGCTTTCTTT. This chain uses TRBV4-1 with TRBJ1-1, with D possibly matching TRBD1 (5 bases). CDR3 length equals 15 residues. The germline V gene encodes CDR1 MGHRA and CDR2 YSYEKL. V lost 3 bases to trimming and J lost 2 bases, with 13 bases between them.

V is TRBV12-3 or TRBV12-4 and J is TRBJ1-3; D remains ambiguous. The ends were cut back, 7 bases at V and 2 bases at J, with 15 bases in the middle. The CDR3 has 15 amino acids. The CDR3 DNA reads TGTGCCAGCACCCAGGACGGACGACCTGGAAACACCATATATTTT. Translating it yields CASTQDGRPGNTIYF.

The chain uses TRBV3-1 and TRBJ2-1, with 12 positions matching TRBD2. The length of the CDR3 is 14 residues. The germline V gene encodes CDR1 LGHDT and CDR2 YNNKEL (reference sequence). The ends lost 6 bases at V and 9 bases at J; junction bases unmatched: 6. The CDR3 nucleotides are TGTGCCAGCAGTAGACTAGCGGGAGTTGGTGAGCAGTTCTTC. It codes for CASSRLAGVGEQFF.

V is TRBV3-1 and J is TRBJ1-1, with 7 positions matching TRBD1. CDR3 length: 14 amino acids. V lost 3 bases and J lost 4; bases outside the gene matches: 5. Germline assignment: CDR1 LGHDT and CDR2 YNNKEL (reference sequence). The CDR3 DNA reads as TGTGCCAGCAGCCAGAACACAGGGGTCACTGAAGCTTTCTTT. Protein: CASSQNTGVTEAFF.

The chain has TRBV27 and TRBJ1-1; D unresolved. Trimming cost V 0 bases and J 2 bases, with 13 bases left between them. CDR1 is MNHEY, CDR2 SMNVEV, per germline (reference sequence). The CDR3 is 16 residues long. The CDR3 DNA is TGTGCCAGCAGTTTATCGTGGACGGCGGTCAACACTGAAGCTTTCTTT. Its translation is CASSLSWTAVNTEAFF.

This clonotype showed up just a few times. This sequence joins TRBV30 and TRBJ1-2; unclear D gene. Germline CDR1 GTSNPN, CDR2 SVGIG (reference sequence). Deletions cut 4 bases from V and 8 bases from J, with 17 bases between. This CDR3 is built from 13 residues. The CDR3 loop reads CAWTLSSNWGYTF. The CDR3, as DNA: TGTGCCTGGACTTTGAGCAGTAACTGGGGCTACACCTTC.

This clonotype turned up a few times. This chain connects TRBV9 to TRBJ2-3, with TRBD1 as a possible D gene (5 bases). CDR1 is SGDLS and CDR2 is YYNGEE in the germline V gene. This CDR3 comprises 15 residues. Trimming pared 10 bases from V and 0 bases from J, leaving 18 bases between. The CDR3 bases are TGTGCCTGCGCCCCCCGGACACCTAGCACAGATACGCAGTATTTT. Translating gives CACAPRTPSTDTQYF.

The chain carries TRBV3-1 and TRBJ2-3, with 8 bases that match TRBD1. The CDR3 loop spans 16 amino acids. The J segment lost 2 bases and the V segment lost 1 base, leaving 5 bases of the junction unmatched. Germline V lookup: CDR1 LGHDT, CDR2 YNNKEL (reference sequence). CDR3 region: CASSQGQGAHTDTQYF. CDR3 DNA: TGTGCCAGCAGCCAAGGGCAGGGGGCCCACACAGATACGCAGTATTTT.

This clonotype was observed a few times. CDR3: CSVTPSGRGSSYNEQFF. For the CDR3, the DNA is TGCAGCGTTACTCCTAGCGGGAGGGGGAGCTCCTACAATGAGCAGTTCTTC. The chain joins TRBV29-1 to TRBJ2-1, with 12 bases aligning to TRBD2. Per the germline V gene, CDR1 is SQVTM and CDR2 is ANQGSEA. CDR3 length: 17 amino acids. V trimming: 5 bases; J trimming: 0 bases; junction bases outside the gene matches: 8.

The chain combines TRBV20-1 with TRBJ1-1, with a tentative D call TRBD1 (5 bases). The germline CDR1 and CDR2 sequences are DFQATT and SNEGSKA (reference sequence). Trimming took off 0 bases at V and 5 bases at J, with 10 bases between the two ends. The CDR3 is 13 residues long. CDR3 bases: TGCAGTGCTAGAGACGGGACTGGAACTGAAGCTTTCTTT. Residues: CSARDGTGTEAFF.

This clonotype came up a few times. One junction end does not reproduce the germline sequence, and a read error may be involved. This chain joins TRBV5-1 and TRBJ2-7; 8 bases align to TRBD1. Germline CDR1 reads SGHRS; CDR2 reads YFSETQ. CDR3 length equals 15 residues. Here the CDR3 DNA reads TGCGCCAGCAGTTTGGGACAGGTGGGATCTTTCGAGCAGTACTTC. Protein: CASSLGQVGSFEQYF.

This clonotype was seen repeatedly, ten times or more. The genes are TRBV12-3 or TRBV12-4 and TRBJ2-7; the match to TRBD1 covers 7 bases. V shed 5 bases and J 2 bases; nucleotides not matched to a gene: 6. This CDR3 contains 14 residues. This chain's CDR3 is CASSPGQSTYEQYF. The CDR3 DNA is TGTGCCAGCAGTCCGGGACAGTCGACCTACGAGCAGTACTTC.

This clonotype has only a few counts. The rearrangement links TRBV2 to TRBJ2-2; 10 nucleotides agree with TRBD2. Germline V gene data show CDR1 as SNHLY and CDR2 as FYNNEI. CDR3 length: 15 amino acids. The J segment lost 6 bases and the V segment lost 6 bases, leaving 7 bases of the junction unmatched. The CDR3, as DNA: TGTGCCAGCAGCCGAAGCGGGGGGGTCTCCGGGGAGCTGTTTTTT. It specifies CASSRSGGVSGELFF.

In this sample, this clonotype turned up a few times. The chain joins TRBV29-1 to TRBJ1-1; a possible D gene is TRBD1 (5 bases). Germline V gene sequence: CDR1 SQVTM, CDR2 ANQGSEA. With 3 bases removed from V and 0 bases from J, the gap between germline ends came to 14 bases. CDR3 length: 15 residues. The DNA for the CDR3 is TGCAGCGTTGAGGGGCCAGGTCTATTGAACACTGAAGCTTTCTTT. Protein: CSVEGPGLLNTEAFF.

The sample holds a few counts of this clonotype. The CDR3 DNA follows: TGCGCCAGCAGCGCGTTGACAGGCGACGATGGCTACACCTTC. Amino acids: CASSALTGDDGYTF. This chain uses TRBV5-1 with TRBJ1-2, with D maybe TRBD1 (6 bases). Germline V gene sequence: CDR1 SGHRS, CDR2 YFSETQ. The CDR3 runs to 14 residues. Trimming took off 4 bases at V and 6 bases at J, with 16 bases between the two ends. The full variable domain, rest sourced from reference TRBV5-1 and TRBJ1-2, is KAGVTQTPRYLIKTRGQQVTLSCSPISGHRSVSWYQQTPGQGLQFLFEYFSETQRNKGNFPGRFSGRQFSNSRSEMNVSTLELGDSALYLCASSALTGDDGYTFGSGTRLTVV.

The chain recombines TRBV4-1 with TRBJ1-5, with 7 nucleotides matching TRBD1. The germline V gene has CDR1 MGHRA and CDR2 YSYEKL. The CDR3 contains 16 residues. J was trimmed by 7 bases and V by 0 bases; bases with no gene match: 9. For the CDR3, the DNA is TGCGCCAGCAGCCAAGACGGGCACAGGGGCGAACAGCCCCAGCATTTT. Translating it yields CASSQDGHRGEQPQHF.

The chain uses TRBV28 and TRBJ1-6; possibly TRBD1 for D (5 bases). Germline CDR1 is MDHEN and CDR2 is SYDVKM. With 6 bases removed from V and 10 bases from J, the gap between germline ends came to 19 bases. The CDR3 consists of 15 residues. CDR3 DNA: TGTGCCAGCAGCATTGGGACTGCGTGGGAGTCACCCCTCCACTTT. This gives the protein CASSIGTAWESPLHF.

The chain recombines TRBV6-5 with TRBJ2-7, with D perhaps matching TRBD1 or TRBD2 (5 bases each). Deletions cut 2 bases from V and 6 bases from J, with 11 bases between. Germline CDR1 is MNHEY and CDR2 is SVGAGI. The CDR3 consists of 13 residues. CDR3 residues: CASSYRDGGEQYF. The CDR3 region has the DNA TGTGCCAGCAGTTACAGGGACGGAGGCGAGCAGTACTTC.

The DNA for the CDR3 is TGCGCCAGCAGAGTAGGCACCTTGGTGGCTGAAGCTTTCTTT. This sequence encodes CASRVGTLVAEAFF. The rearrangement links TRBV4-1 to TRBJ1-1; D call uncertain. Germline V lookup: CDR1 MGHRA, CDR2 YSYEKL. V dropped 6 bases and J dropped 6 bases, with 17 bases sitting between them. The CDR3 consists of 14 residues.

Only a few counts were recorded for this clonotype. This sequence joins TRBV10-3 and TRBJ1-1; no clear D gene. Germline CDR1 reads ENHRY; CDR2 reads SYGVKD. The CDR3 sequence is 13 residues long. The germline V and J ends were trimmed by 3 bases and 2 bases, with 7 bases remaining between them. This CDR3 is CAISDRVNTEAFF. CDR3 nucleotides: TGTGCCATCAGTGATAGGGTTAACACTGAAGCTTTCTTT.

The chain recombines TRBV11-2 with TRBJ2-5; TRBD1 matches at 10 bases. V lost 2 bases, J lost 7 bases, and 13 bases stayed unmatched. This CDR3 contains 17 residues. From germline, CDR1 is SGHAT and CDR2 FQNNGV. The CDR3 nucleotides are TGTGCCAGCAGCTTAAGTGACAGGGGGCGCTCCTTGGGGACCCAGTACTTC. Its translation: CASSLSDRGRSLGTQYF.